This T cell receptor beta chain was captured by sequencing in a study of monozygotic twins with inflammatory bowel disease. The study's findings and limits: Since immunosuppressive treatments differed, patient repertoires may have gained added variability. Twin concordance left repertoire similarity unchanged, with limited power a possible explanation for this lack of difference. Relative to healthy twins, IBD patients had fewer clonotypes in common with others, a gap that was especially apparent with disease activity.

Molecular identifiers with 6-nucleotide sample barcodes were added during cDNA synthesis via template switching. TCRdb reanalyzed the 5' RACE reads, giving one entry per CDR3 protein sequence and no DNA. The specimen's table records approximately 160,000 distinct CDR3 sequences. Worth noting for this clonotype: Its target is not known.

The germline V gene encodes CDR1 SEHNR and CDR2 FQNEAQ (reference sequence). This CDR3 has 14 amino acids. What was sequenced was blood. The chain is built from TRBV7-9 and TRBJ1-5. This TCR was sampled from a human donor with ulcerative colitis or Crohn's disease, or a healthy co-twin of an affected twin (not recorded which). CDR3 residues: CASSLDFGLQPQHF.